This T cell receptor beta chain was identified during a study of OX40 agonist ivuxolimab in advanced cancers. Study-level background: Subjects had a mean age of about 65 years, with a range of 23 to 79; just over 80% were male. Around 40% of patients had received prior checkpoint inhibitor therapy.

With 1 base removed from V and 5 bases from J, the gap between germline ends came to 9 bases. The CDR3 extends over 13 amino acids. Germline V gene data show CDR1 as SGHAT and CDR2 as FQNNGV. General observations from the study: CD4+ and CD8+ T cells in blood underwent clonal expansion by week 6 at 0.1 to 3.0 mg/kg. Low normalized T-cell clonal expansion was additionally recorded for some nonresponders.

Produced via immunoSEQ multiplex PCR; TCRdb's table is partial and in-frame only. The table includes 20,000 to 25,000 clones, 88% detected once. In regard to this clone: The antigen remains unidentified.

The gene calls are TRBV11-2 and TRBJ2-7; D gene uncertain. Sequences were derived from CD4+ or CD8+ T cells sorted from blood, sampled in a trial of the OX40 agonist ivuxolimab. The source is an adult with an advanced solid tumor such as melanoma, head and neck, liver or kidney cancer. In DNA, the CDR3 is TGTGCCAGCAGCTTAGGCCTCCCTAACGAGCAGTACTTC. It translates to CASSLGLPNEQYF.